This entry describes one T cell receptor (beta chain). The CDR3 length is 14 residues. Germline CDR1 and CDR2: KGHSH and LQKENI. Trimming removed 0 bases from V and 1 base from J, with 6 bases in between. This sample was taken from a study of cytomegalovirus exposure and HLA in healthy donors. Use of 60 Vbeta and 13 Jbeta primers characterized the PCR. Assay: immunoSEQ multiplex PCR; the TCRdb copy retains only in-frame clones and omits some. The sample carries 210,000 or so clones, about 80% recorded once. This clonotype originated in a man aged 35 to 55 in good health and CMV-seronegative. Sequenced input: PBMCs. V is TRBV18 and J is TRBJ1-1; D is unclear. The chain's CDR3 is CASSPPGRNTEAFF. In DNA form, the CDR3 reads TGTGCCAGCTCACCACCGGGGAGGAACACTGAAGCTTTCTTT.